These T cell receptor beta chains were read from a single sample in a study of blood T cell repertoires in COVID-19. Repertoires were generated with immunoSEQ multiplex PCR, while TCRdb's copy carries only in-frame clones and drops some. The sample records roughly 390,000 clones, about 89% being singletons. Sequenced sample: peripheral blood. The receptors were sampled from a woman younger than 45 with COVID-19, enrolled during active disease. The CDR3 runs from the conserved cysteine through the conserved F or W. The D gene is left open where the match is weak. The listing skips clone size in some rows; elsewhere it reads once, few, many or a size class.

j_call d_call clone_size v_call cdr3_aa cdr3_nt
TRBJ2-3 NA NA TRBV28 CASSSLMGGDTDTQYF TGTGCCAGCAGTTCCCTTATGGGGGGTGACACAGATACGCAGTATTTT
TRBJ2-5 NA NA TRBV20-1 CSASGEETQYF TGCAGTGCTAGTGGCGAAGAGACCCAGTACTTC
TRBJ1-1 NA NA TRBV7-3 CASSSNGGNEAFF TGTGCCAGCAGCTCCAACGGAGGCAATGAAGCTTTCTTT
TRBJ2-7 NA NA TRBV30 CAWSVYGDTYEQYF TGTGCCTGGAGTGTTTATGGGGACACCTACGAGCAGTACTTC
TRBJ2-7 TRBD2 NA TRBV6-5 CASRRGEPSYEQYF TGTGCCAGCAGACGGGGGGAACCCTCCTACGAGCAGTACTTC
TRBJ2-1 NA NA TRBV6-5 CASSLTAVNNEQFF TGTGCCAGCAGCCTTACAGCCGTCAACAATGAGCAGTTCTTC
TRBJ1-5 NA NA TRBV28 CASSFIENSNQPQHF TGTGCCAGCAGTTTTATAGAGAATAGCAATCAGCCCCAGCATTTT
TRBJ1-1 NA NA TRBV5-1 CASFSGESGTEAFF TGCGCCAGCTTTTCGGGGGAATCGGGCACTGAAGCTTTCTTT
TRBJ2-7 TRBD2 once TRBV19 CASSPSGREEQYF TGTGCCAGTAGTCCTAGCGGGAGGGAGGAGCAGTACTTC
TRBJ1-4 NA NA TRBV28 CASSYREKLFF TGTGCCAGCAGTTACCGGGAAAAACTGTTTTTT
TRBJ2-3 TRBD2 NA TRBV6-5 CASSPTSGRRGTQYF TGTGCCAGCAGCCCCACTAGCGGGAGGCGGGGTACGCAGTATTTT
TRBJ2-7 NA few TRBV28 CASSSLGRGSSYEQYF TGTGCCAGCAGTTCGCTCGGGCGGGGTAGCTCCTACGAGCAGTACTTC
TRBJ1-1 NA NA TRBV30 CAWSAPGYTEAFF TGTGCCTGGAGTGCACCAGGGTACACTGAAGCTTTCTTT
TRBJ2-2 TRBD1 NA TRBV19 CASTAPGQGRGELFF TGTGCCAGTACCGCCCCGGGACAGGGACGGGGGGAGCTGTTTTTT
TRBJ2-1 NA NA TRBV12-2 CASRLAGLPPNEQFF TGTGCAAGTCGCTTAGCGGGACTACCCCCCAATGAGCAGTTCTTC
TRBJ2-3 NA NA TRBV6-5 CAGIRRESTDTQYF TGTGCGGGGATTAGGCGGGAAAGCACAGATACGCAGTATTTT
TRBJ1-5 NA NA TRBV5-6 CASSWRGSAEPQHF TGTGCCAGCAGTTGGAGGGGCAGCGCTGAGCCCCAGCATTTT
TRBJ1-6 TRBD1 NA TRBV15 CATGTGSENSPLHF TGTGCCACCGGGACAGGGTCGGAGAATTCACCCCTCCACTTT
TRBJ1-5 TRBD1 NA TRBV28 CASSLGTGLQPQHF TGTGCCAGCAGTTTGGGGACAGGCCTCCAGCCCCAGCATTTT
TRBJ2-3 TRBD2 NA TRBV19 CASSMSSGRAILPDTQYF TGTGCCAGTAGTATGTCTAGCGGGAGGGCCATTCTCCCAGATACGCAGTATTTT
TRBJ2-2 TRBD2 NA TRBV6-2/TRBV6-3 CASSPRLAGPTGELFF TGTGCCAGCAGTCCCCGACTAGCGGGTCCCACCGGGGAGCTGTTTTTT
TRBJ2-1 NA NA TRBV6-4 CASSLRDGGNEQFF TGTGCCAGCAGCCTCCGGGACGGAGGGAATGAGCAGTTCTTC
TRBJ1-5 TRBD1 NA TRBV2 CASSPGQKTQPQHF TGTGCCAGCAGCCCGGGACAGAAGACTCAGCCCCAGCATTTT
TRBJ1-2 NA NA TRBV28 CASSFSPPGYLGGYTF TGTGCCAGCAGTTTTTCACCCCCAGGGTACTTGGGGGGCTACACCTTC
TRBJ2-5 NA NA TRBV30 CAWSPQRGSQETQYF TGTGCCTGGAGTCCCCAAAGGGGTAGCCAAGAGACCCAGTACTTC
TRBJ1-4 NA NA TRBV19 CASSMGHGGEKLFF TGTGCCAGTAGCATGGGCCACGGCGGGGAAAAACTGTTTTTT
TRBJ2-1 NA NA TRBV27 CASSLVSPNEQFF TGTGCCAGCAGTTTAGTTTCCCCAAATGAGCAGTTCTTC
TRBJ2-7 NA NA TRBV2 CASSPYYEQYF TGTGCCAGCAGTCCCTACTACGAGCAGTACTTC
TRBJ2-2 TRBD2 NA TRBV24-1 CATSAGTSGRAYTGELFF TGTGCCACCAGTGCCGGGACTAGCGGGAGGGCCTACACCGGGGAGCTGTTTTTT
TRBJ1-1 NA many TRBV5-1 CASSASGNTEAFF TGCGCCAGCAGCGCGAGCGGGAACACTGAAGCTTTCTTT
TRBJ1-5 TRBD1 NA TRBV5-1 CASSPGLTGGLNQPQHF TGCGCCAGCAGCCCGGGCCTCACAGGGGGCTTGAATCAGCCCCAGCATTTT
TRBJ2-7 NA once TRBV5-1 CASSLEGRAYEQYF TGCGCCAGCAGCTTGGAAGGGAGAGCCTACGAGCAGTACTTC
TRBJ2-7 NA NA TRBV4-3 CASSQDLTAGSYEQYF TGCGCCAGCAGCCAAGATCTGACGGCAGGGTCGTACGAGCAGTACTTC
TRBJ1-1 TRBD1 NA TRBV4-3 CASSHVDRVHTEAFF TGCGCCAGCAGCCATGTCGACAGGGTGCACACTGAAGCTTTCTTT
TRBJ1-5 NA once TRBV5-1 CASSLGLGGSNQPQHF TGCGCCAGCAGCTTGGGGCTCGGGGGGAGCAATCAGCCCCAGCATTTT
TRBJ2-5 TRBD1 NA TRBV5-1 CASSLPQGAETQYF TGCGCCAGCAGCCTACCACAGGGGGCAGAGACCCAGTACTTC
TRBJ2-2 TRBD2 NA TRBV7-2 CASSSGLAGVKEELFF TGTGCCAGCAGCTCCGGACTAGCGGGAGTTAAGGAGGAGCTGTTTTTT
TRBJ1-2 TRBD1 NA TRBV27 CASSLTGGTGGYTF TGTGCCAGCAGTTTAACAGGGGGCACCGGGGGCTACACCTTC
TRBJ2-7 NA once TRBV21-1 CASSKGGQSSYEQYF TGTGCCAGCAGCAAAGGGGGGCAGAGCTCCTACGAGCAGTACTTC
TRBJ2-2 TRBD2 NA TRBV14 CASSQGTSGRFTGELFF TGTGCCAGCAGCCAAGGGACTAGCGGGCGATTCACCGGGGAGCTGTTTTTT
TRBJ1-6 NA NA TRBV30 CAYLTDRLAPLHF TGTGCCTACCTGACAGACCGCTTGGCACCCCTCCACTTT
TRBJ2-7 NA few TRBV14 CASKKSDEQYF TGTGCCAGCAAAAAGAGCGACGAGCAGTACTTC
TRBJ2-7 TRBD2 NA TRBV28 CASSLAGGPYEQYF TGTGCCAGCAGTTTAGCGGGAGGACCCTACGAGCAGTACTTC
TRBJ2-1 NA NA TRBV20-1 CSARGLREQFF TGCAGTGCTAGGGGACTTCGGGAGCAGTTCTTC
TRBJ1-2 NA NA TRBV6-5 CASTVTDYGYTF TGTGCCAGCACCGTGACAGACTATGGCTACACCTTC
TRBJ2-4 TRBD1 few TRBV6-2/TRBV6-3 CASSYVGTGDRAKNIQYF TGTGCCAGCAGTTACGTGGGGACAGGGGATAGAGCCAAAAACATTCAGTACTTC
TRBJ2-3 NA NA TRBV9 CASSVLGGNTDTQYF TGTGCCAGCAGCGTCCTGGGCGGGAACACAGATACGCAGTATTTT
TRBJ1-4 NA once TRBV18 CASSPRQPATNEKLFF TGTGCCAGCTCACCCCGACAGCCTGCAACTAATGAAAAACTGTTTTTT